This T cell receptor beta chain derives from a study of blood T cell repertoires in COVID-19. Overall study: Specimens from acute and convalescent COVID-19 originated in the United States, Italy and Spain. In each case, the material was cDNA or gDNA derived from T cells, B-cell-depleted T cells, or PBMCs.

Original data processing: Amplification from reference gene primers served as the basis for estimated nucleated cell counts. The data were produced by immunoSEQ multiplex PCR, yet TCRdb's version contains in-frame clones alone and is incomplete. The D gene and trimming were derived from the DNA, and the V and J assignments and clone size from that table. The table lists under 400,000 clones, around nine tenths of them singletons. Germline V gene lookup returns CDR1 LNHNV and CDR2 YYDKDF (reference sequence). V lost 1 base, J lost 3 bases, and 4 bases stayed unmatched. The CDR3 extends over 15 amino acids. Seattle's cohort entered during active infection and was followed longitudinally.

The specimen sequenced was peripheral blood. The chain uses TRBV15 and TRBJ1-2; 8 bases match TRBD1. The sequence came from a woman aged 60 to 75 with COVID-19, enrolled during active disease. CDR3 coding DNA: TGTGCCACCAGCAGAGGACAGGGGCCATACTATGGCTACACCTTC. It is translated as CATSRGQGPYYGYTF.